The 20 T cell receptor beta chains below come from one sample, sequenced in a study of cytomegalovirus exposure and HLA in healthy donors. The PCR contained 60 Vbeta and 13 Jbeta primers. Only in-frame clones appear in the TCRdb table, and some are missing; sequencing was by immunoSEQ multiplex PCR. There are 55,000 to 70,000 clones in the sample; around 80% occur only once, and 5.5% to 7% lies in the top ten. Sequenced input: PBMCs. Receptors originate from a male donor in good health and CMV-seronegative.

This sequence joins TRBV5-4 and TRBJ2-1; possibly TRBD2 for D (6 bases). The germline V gene has CDR1 SGHNT and CDR2 YYREEE (reference sequence). V lost 0 bases, J lost 6 bases, and 13 bases lay in between. CDR3 length: 15 amino acids. CDR3 residues: CASSLGEEGSNEQFF. The CDR3 region has the DNA TGTGCCAGCAGCTTGGGGGAGGAGGGAAGCAATGAGCAGTTCTTC.

This clone was seen once. The chain has TRBV6-1 and TRBJ2-1; the match to TRBD2 covers 13 bases. V dropped 4 bases and J dropped 8; count of bases not matched to a gene: 8. The germline gives CDR1 MNHNS, CDR2 SASEGT. The CDR3 length is 16 residues. CDR3 DNA: TGTGCCAGCAGTGGTCGACTAGCGGGGGGCGGCTATGAGCAGTTCTTC. Amino acids: CASSGRLAGGGYEQFF.

The J gene is TRBJ2-7, the V gene TRBV5-1; 10 positions match TRBD1. CDR1 is SGHRS, CDR2 YFSETQ, per germline. With V trimmed by 0 bases and J by 0 bases, 0 bases remained unmatched. The CDR3 is made up of 15 amino acids. CDR3 loop: CASSLGTGGSYEQYF. The DNA of the CDR3 is TGCGCCAGCAGCTTGGGGACAGGGGGCTCCTACGAGCAGTACTTC.

This clone was recorded once. This chain uses TRBV19 with TRBJ2-1; 10 bases are shared with TRBD1. The V gene's germline CDR1 is LNHDA and CDR2 SQIVND (reference sequence). CDR3 length equals 15 residues. The junction had 12 bases not matched to a gene; V was cut back by 7 bases and J by 9 bases. In nucleotides, the CDR3 is TGTGCCAGTACCCAAACCGGGACAGGGGTTTCTGAGCAGTTCTTC. This codes for CASTQTGTGVSEQFF.

The chain recombines TRBV28 with TRBJ2-7, with 10 bases that match TRBD1. V lost 4 bases to trimming and J lost 7 bases; unmatched junction nucleotides: 13. Germline V gives CDR1 MDHEN, CDR2 SYDVKM. This CDR3 spans 16 amino acids. The CDR3 DNA reads TGTGCCAGCAGTTCTCAACCGGGACAGGGGTTCAGGGAGCAGTACTTC. This codes for CASSSQPGQGFREQYF.

The V call is TRBV5-1, the J call TRBJ2-5; D perhaps matches TRBD2 (5 bases). Germline V gene sequence: CDR1 SGHRS, CDR2 YFSETQ. Deletions cut 2 bases from V and 2 bases from J, with 7 bases between. CDR3 length equals 13 residues. The CDR3 nucleotides are TGCGCCAGCAGCTTCGGGGTACAAGAGACCCAGTACTTC. This gives the protein CASSFGVQETQYF.

The chain recombines TRBV5-4 with TRBJ2-2; 8 nucleotides align to TRBD1. Unmatched junction bases numbered 3, after V lost 10 bases and J lost 4 bases. The CDR3 extends over 12 amino acids. Germline-derived CDR1 and CDR2 are SGHNT and YYREEE (reference sequence). The CDR3: CAGQGSTGELFF. The CDR3 DNA is TGTGCCGGACAGGGTTCCACCGGGGAGCTGTTTTTT.

A word on this clone: This CDR3 fails to terminate in the conserved phenylalanine or tryptophan, so it likely reflects a read error. The DNA is omitted, as the CDR3 cannot be located on it reliably, and the CDR3 follows TCRdb's listing. The chain couples TRBV21-1 to TRBJ1-2; the table gives TRBD1 as D, unverified against the DNA. TRBV21-1 has pseudogene status. The CDR3 has 13 amino acids, counting both end residues. The CDR3 loop reads CASSKAGQGALTI.

The chain joins TRBV9 to TRBJ1-1; D unresolved. Germline V gene lookup returns CDR1 SGDLS and CDR2 YYNGEE. This CDR3 contains 13 residues. Trimming shortened V by 0 bases and J by 5 bases, and 8 bases separated the two germline ends. CDR3 sequence reads: CASSVGGRTEAFF. The CDR3, as DNA: TGTGCCAGCAGCGTAGGCGGGAGAACTGAAGCTTTCTTT.

The table lists this clone with a count of one. The chain carries TRBV6-1 and TRBJ2-3; 11 positions match TRBD2. CDR1 is MNHNS, CDR2 SASEGT, per germline. The CDR3 runs 14 residues. V shed 5 bases and J 4 bases; nucleotides not matched to a gene: 2. CDR3 protein: CASSTSGGADTQYF. DNA of the CDR3: TGTGCCAGCAGTACTAGCGGGGGCGCAGATACGCAGTATTTT.

The gene calls are TRBV30 and TRBJ2-7; D ambiguous. The CDR3 length is 14 residues. Germline-derived CDR1 and CDR2 are GTSNPN and SVGIG (reference sequence). V was cut by 3 bases and J by 4 bases, with 16 bases left in between. CDR3 sequence: CAWRGDGYAYEQYF. The CDR3 nucleotides are TGTGCCTGGAGAGGAGACGGATATGCGTACGAGCAGTACTTC.

This clone was found a few times. The gene calls are TRBV5-1 and TRBJ2-3; 13 nucleotides line up with TRBD2. The CDR3 has 17 amino acids. From germline, CDR1 is SGHRS and CDR2 YFSETQ. The V segment lost 4 bases and the J segment 2 bases; nucleotides outside the gene matches: 7. Here the CDR3 reads CASSTGLAGVITDTQYF. CDR3 sequence (DNA): TGCGCCAGCAGCACCGGACTAGCGGGGGTGATCACAGATACGCAGTATTTT.

The CDR3 sequence: CASTLQGDQPQHF. For the CDR3, the DNA is TGTGCCAGCACCCTACAGGGGGATCAGCCCCAGCATTTT. The chain is built from TRBV2 and TRBJ1-5; 8 bases match TRBD1. Looked up from germline, CDR1 is SNHLY and CDR2 is FYNNEI. V was clipped by 7 bases and J by 5 bases; unmatched bases: 4. CDR3 length equals 13 residues.

V gene TRBV6-5 combines with J gene TRBJ1-1; 7 positions agree with TRBD1. The CDR3 is 15 amino acids. The germline CDR1 and CDR2 sequences are MNHEY and SVGAGI. With V trimmed by 7 bases and J by 7 bases, 15 bases remained unmatched. In DNA, the CDR3 is TGTGCCAGCATGGAGCCCCAGACAGGGTTTAATGAAGCTTTCTTT. Residues: CASMEPQTGFNEAFF.

The rearrangement joins TRBV29-1 to TRBJ1-6; the D is unclear. The CDR3 totals 15 residues. Germline values: CDR1 SQVTM, CDR2 ANQGSEA. V lost 7 bases and J lost 1, with 14 bases in between. The CDR3 loop reads CSAWSRDSYNSPLHF. CDR3 DNA sequence: TGCAGCGCTTGGTCAAGAGATTCCTATAATTCACCCCTCCACTTT.

This clone is a singleton in its sample. The chain is built from TRBV4-2 and TRBJ1-4, with 7 bases lining up with TRBD1. After removal of 4 bases from V and 8 bases from J, the junction contained 4 bases not matched to a gene. This CDR3 spans 13 amino acids. Germline lookup yields CDR1 LGHNA and CDR2 YNFKEQ. The CDR3 DNA reads TGTGCCAGCAGCCGCTCGACAGGGGAAAAACTGTTTTTT. It yields the protein CASSRSTGEKLFF.

CDR3 sequence (DNA): TGTGCCATCAGTGAGTCGCGGGATAGCACAGATACGCAGTATTTT. This sequence encodes CAISESRDSTDTQYF. The gene calls are TRBV10-3 and TRBJ2-3; D is perhaps TRBD2 (6 bases). Germline lookup yields CDR1 ENHRY and CDR2 SYGVKD. Deletions cut 0 bases from V and 0 bases from J, with 7 bases between. The CDR3 loop spans 15 amino acids.

This chain's CDR3 is CATSRDRHQNTGELFF. The CDR3 region has the DNA TGTGCCACCAGCAGAGACCGACACCAAAACACCGGGGAGCTGTTTTTT. The chain carries TRBV15 and TRBJ2-2; no definite D call. There are 16 residues in the CDR3. Looked up from germline, CDR1 is LNHNV and CDR2 is YYDKDF (reference sequence). V lost 0 bases and J 2 bases, leaving 10 bases between the germline ends.

This clone was observed once. This chain connects TRBV15 to TRBJ1-2, with D perhaps matching TRBD1 (5 bases). V lost 6 bases and J 8 bases, leaving 22 bases between the germline ends. The V gene's germline CDR1 is LNHNV and CDR2 YYDKDF (reference sequence). The CDR3 runs 15 residues. The CDR3 coding sequence is TGTGCCACCAGGGACAAACTTAACCCCCTAGTGGGCTACACCTTC. It encodes CATRDKLNPLVGYTF. The variable domain in full, completed from reference TRBV15 and TRBJ1-2, reads DAMVIQNPRYQVTQFGKPVTLSCSQTLNHNVMYWYQQKSSQAPKLLFHYYDKDFNNEADTPDNFQSRRPNTSFCFLDIRSPGLGDTAMYLCATRDKLNPLVGYTFGSGTRLTVV.

The chain joins TRBV9 to TRBJ2-3; 9 bases line up with TRBD2. Germline loops: CDR1 SGDLS, CDR2 YYNGEE. V trimming: 0 bases; J trimming: 9 bases; junction bases outside the gene matches: 17. CDR3 length: 18 amino acids. The CDR3 bases are TGTGCCAGCAGCGTAGGTGTCGCTAGCGGGGACTGGGAGCGGACGCAGTATTTT. This sequence encodes CASSVGVASGDWERTQYF.